This TCR beta chain comes out of a study of cytomegalovirus exposure and HLA in healthy donors. Whole-study results and caveats: TCR clusters originating in the first cohort tended to co-occur in the 120 validation repertoires, according to a later analysis. Reports credit the classifier with highly specific, highly sensitive diagnosis of cytomegalovirus status. Among TCR sequences, most were rare, though some public TCRs appeared in many donors.

This CDR3 spans 15 amino acids. The V end was cut by 1 base, the J end by 9 bases, with 18 bases between. Germline CDR1 and CDR2: SGHVS and FQNEAQ. Worth noting for this clone: Its antigen is unidentified.

The donors were members of the validation cohort, which comprised 100 to 150 subjects and was separate from the first cohort of some 680 subjects. Here immunoSEQ multiplex PCR was the method, and the copy in TCRdb shows in-frame clones only, minus some. The repertoire holds 95,000 to 120,000 clones, with roughly 84% as singletons. The TCR sequence derives from a woman younger than 30 in good health and CMV-seronegative. V is TRBV7-8 and J is TRBJ1-2; weak D call: TRBD1 (6 bases). Input material: PBMCs. CDR3 loop: CASSLGQGNPLRYTF. CDR3 DNA: TGTGCCAGCAGCTTAGGGCAGGGGAACCCCTTGCGCTACACCTTC.